These T cell receptor beta chains were read from a single sample in a study of cytomegalovirus exposure and HLA in healthy donors. This table comes from immunoSEQ multiplex PCR, and its TCRdb copy is limited to in-frame clones, with some not included. Among 99,000 or so clones, almost 80% were seen once, and the ten largest hold approximately 5%. The material sequenced was PBMCs. These receptor sequences come from a man aged 55 to 70 in good health and CMV-seropositive. The CDR3 runs from the conserved cysteine through the conserved F or W. The D gene is left open where the match is weak. Size is stated for part of the rows, as once, few or many counts, or as a class when the clone is expanded.

clone_size	v_call	j_call	d_call	cdr3_aa	cdr3_nt
-	TRBV7-2	TRBJ1-1	TRBD1	CASSPGQGDTEAFF	TGTGCCAGCAGCCCGGGACAGGGAGACACTGAAGCTTTCTTT
-	TRBV6-4	TRBJ2-3	TRBD2	CASSDSTGEGDTQYF	TGTGCCAGCAGTGACTCGACCGGGGAGGGAGATACGCAGTATTTT
-	TRBV27	TRBJ2-1	-	CASSPQGVGQFF	TGTGCCAGCAGTCCACAGGGAGTTGGGCAGTTCTTC
-	TRBV11-2	TRBJ2-7	TRBD2	CASSLGGTRSEQYF	TGTGCCAGCAGCTTAGGGGGGACTAGATCCGAGCAGTACTTC
-	TRBV6-4	TRBJ2-3	-	CASSDGESSGTQYF	TGTGCCAGCAGTGACGGGGAAAGTAGCGGTACGCAGTATTTT
-	TRBV30	TRBJ2-3	TRBD2	CAFIRGGVTDTQYF	TGTGCCTTTATACGCGGGGGGGTAACAGATACGCAGTATTTT
-	TRBV4-2	TRBJ1-5	-	CASSQEAPVSNQPQHF	TGTGCCAGCAGCCAAGAAGCACCCGTTAGCAATCAGCCTCAGCATTTT
once	TRBV7-9	TRBJ2-7	TRBD2	CASSLGLAGSREQYF	TGTGCCAGCAGCTTAGGACTAGCGGGGTCTCGCGAGCAGTACTTC
-	TRBV9	TRBJ2-7	-	CASSVRGGRSSYEQYF	TGTGCCAGCAGCGTAAGGGGTGGGCGCAGCTCCTACGAGCAGTACTTC
-	TRBV10-1	TRBJ1-1	-	CASSEARGDTEAFF	TGCGCCAGCAGTGAGGCCCGGGGGGACACTGAAGCTTTCTTT
-	TRBV6-1	TRBJ2-2	TRBD1	CASQRGTGDRELFF	TGTGCCAGCCAGCGGGGGACAGGGGACCGGGAGCTGTTTTTT
-	TRBV12-5	TRBJ1-1	-	CASGLFRGRGDTEAFF	TGTGCTAGTGGTTTGTTTCGTGGCAGGGGTGACACTGAAGCTTTCTTT
-	TRBV28	TRBJ2-3	TRBD1	CASSRGTGSTDTQYF	TGTGCCAGCAGTCGTGGGACAGGTTCCACAGATACGCAGTATTTT
once	TRBV7-8	TRBJ1-5	TRBD1	CASSPGTGGNQPQHF	TGTGCCAGCAGCCCGGGGACAGGGGGCAATCAGCCCCAGCATTTT
-	TRBV19	TRBJ1-1	-	CASSIDLGVDTEAFF	TGTGCCAGTAGTATAGACTTAGGGGTTGACACTGAAGCTTTCTTT
-	TRBV6-4	TRBJ2-4	TRBD1	CASSAVRTGGAKNIQYF	TGTGCCAGCAGTGCCGTCAGGACAGGTGGGGCCAAAAACATTCAGTACTTC
few	TRBV18	TRBJ1-1	-	CASSPISGEAFF	TGTGCCAGCTCACCAATTTCAGGTGAAGCTTTCTTT
once	TRBV12-5	TRBJ2-1	TRBD2	CASGLLAGGRDEQFF	TGTGCTAGTGGTTTACTAGCGGGGGGGCGGGATGAGCAGTTCTTC
once	TRBV11-2	TRBJ2-7	-	CASSQNQVPSYEQYF	TGTGCCAGCAGCCAAAATCAGGTGCCTTCCTACGAGCAGTACTTC
-	TRBV10-2	TRBJ2-1	TRBD2	CASRRGLAGVRVNNEQFF	TGCGCCAGCAGGAGGGGACTAGCGGGGGTCCGGGTCAACAATGAGCAGTTCTTC
-	TRBV9	TRBJ2-1	TRBD2	CASSVEGGGRSLYNEQFF	TGTGCCAGCAGCGTAGAGGGCGGGGGGCGGTCTTTATACAATGAGCAGTTCTTC
-	TRBV19	TRBJ1-5	-	CASSIDMQGQPQHF	TGTGCCAGTAGTATAGACATGCAGGGGCAGCCCCAGCATTTT
-	TRBV10-1	TRBJ2-5	TRBD1	CASSDDRGYQETQYF	TGCGCCAGCAGTGACGACAGGGGGTACCAAGAGACCCAGTACTTC
-	TRBV2	TRBJ1-1	-	CASSESRGGEAFF	TGTGCCAGCAGTGAAAGCCGGGGAGGTGAAGCTTTCTTT
-	TRBV28	TRBJ1-5	TRBD1	CASISSGQIIYQPQHF	TGTGCCAGTATATCATCGGGACAGATTATCTATCAGCCCCAGCATTTT
once	TRBV7-3	TRBJ2-5	TRBD1	CASSRGGALVETQYF	TGTGCCAGCAGCCGAGGGGGCGCGTTAGTGGAGACCCAGTACTTC
-	TRBV6-5	TRBJ2-5	-	CASMNWGTLQETQYF	TGTGCCAGCATGAATTGGGGGACATTACAAGAGACCCAGTACTTC
once	TRBV5-1	TRBJ2-7	TRBD2	CASSSRTSGGYEQYF	TGCGCCAGCAGCTCCAGGACTAGCGGGGGCTACGAGCAGTACTTC
-	TRBV6-5	TRBJ1-2	-	CASSSGGWAGYTF	TGTGCCAGCAGTTCGGGGGGGTGGGCTGGCTACACCTTC
-	TRBV5-1	TRBJ2-1	-	CASSFFRNEQFF	TGCGCCAGCAGCTTTTTCAGGAATGAGCAGTTCTTC
-	TRBV11-3	TRBJ1-2	TRBD1	CASSSGQGAEGYTF	TGTGCCAGCAGCTCTGGACAGGGGGCTGAGGGCTACACCTTC
-	TRBV28	TRBJ2-2	-	CASSLSPRAGELFF	TGTGCCAGCAGTTTATCCCCCCGGGCCGGGGAGCTGTTTTTT
-	TRBV29-1	TRBJ1-1	-	CSVASGGGTEAFF	TGCAGCGTTGCCTCCGGGGGGGGGACTGAAGCTTTCTTT
once	TRBV6-6	TRBJ2-3	TRBD2	CASRPSSGGGTDTQYF	TGTGCCAGCAGACCATCTAGCGGGGGTGGCACAGATACGCAGTATTTT
-	TRBV7-2	TRBJ2-1	TRBD2	CASSLAGGGDYNEQFF	TGTGCCAGCAGCTTAGCTGGCGGGGGGGACTACAATGAGCAGTTCTTC
once	TRBV6-5	TRBJ1-4	-	CASSYVLGASNEKLFF	TGTGCCAGCAGTTACGTGTTGGGGGCATCTAATGAAAAACTGTTTTTT
-	TRBV9	TRBJ1-6	TRBD1	CASSPGQGKDSPLHF	TGTGCCAGCAGCCCAGGACAGGGGAAGGATTCACCCCTCCACTTT
-	TRBV5-1	TRBJ1-6	-	CASSLRGGDISPLHF	TGCGCCAGCAGCTTGCGGGGGGGAGACATTTCACCCCTCCACTTT
-	TRBV7-2	TRBJ2-7	TRBD1	CASSLGQGTYEQYF	TGTGCCAGCAGCTTAGGACAGGGAACCTACGAGCAGTACTTC
-	TRBV6-5	TRBJ2-7	-	CASSASGYEQYF	TGTGCCAGCAGTGCGTCCGGCTACGAGCAGTACTTC
-	TRBV5-6	TRBJ2-3	TRBD2	CASSSGLAGGITDTQYF	TGTGCCAGCAGCTCCGGACTAGCGGGGGGAATCACAGATACGCAGTATTTT
few	TRBV7-6	TRBJ2-7	-	CASSRSTGSSPYEQYF	TGTGCCAGCAGTCGCTCAACAGGGAGCAGCCCCTACGAGCAGTACTTC
-	TRBV19	TRBJ1-5	-	CASSSRPQPQHF	TGTGCCAGTAGTTCCCGTCCTCAGCCCCAGCATTTT
-	TRBV6-5	TRBJ2-7	-	CASSTSLGAAYEQYF	TGTGCCAGCAGTACCTCACTGGGGGCCGCCTACGAGCAGTACTTC
-	TRBV6-5	TRBJ1-5	-	CASSFGLNQPQHF	TGTGCCAGCAGCTTCGGACTGAATCAGCCCCAGCATTTT
-	TRBV19	TRBJ1-5	TRBD1	CASSIVFGQGNQPQHF	TGTGCCAGTAGTATAGTTTTTGGACAGGGGAATCAGCCCCAGCATTTT
few	TRBV15	TRBJ2-2	-	CATSRDRVRTGELFF	TGTGCCACCAGCAGAGACAGGGTTCGGACCGGGGAGCTGTTTTTT
-	TRBV28	TRBJ1-2	TRBD1	CASSLWVRQGEGYTF	TGTGCCAGCAGTTTATGGGTTCGACAGGGGGAGGGCTACACCTTC
-	TRBV2	TRBJ2-3	-	CASNLAKFSTDTQYF	TGTGCCAGCAATTTAGCGAAATTTAGCACAGATACGCAGTATTTT
few	TRBV10-3	TRBJ1-1	TRBD1	CAISENRGLNTEAFF	TGTGCCATCAGTGAGAACAGGGGGTTAAACACTGAAGCTTTCTTT
-	TRBV5-1	TRBJ1-2	TRBD1	CASSLETGTGVYGYTF	TGCGCCAGCAGCTTGGAAACCGGGACAGGGGTTTATGGCTACACCTTC
once	TRBV18	TRBJ1-1	-	CASSPDRMNTEAFF	TGTGCCAGCTCACCCGACAGGATGAACACTGAAGCTTTCTTT
few	TRBV4-3	TRBJ1-2	-	CASSQEGAGVAYGYTF	TGCGCCAGCAGCCAAGAGGGGGCAGGGGTGGCATATGGCTACACCTTC